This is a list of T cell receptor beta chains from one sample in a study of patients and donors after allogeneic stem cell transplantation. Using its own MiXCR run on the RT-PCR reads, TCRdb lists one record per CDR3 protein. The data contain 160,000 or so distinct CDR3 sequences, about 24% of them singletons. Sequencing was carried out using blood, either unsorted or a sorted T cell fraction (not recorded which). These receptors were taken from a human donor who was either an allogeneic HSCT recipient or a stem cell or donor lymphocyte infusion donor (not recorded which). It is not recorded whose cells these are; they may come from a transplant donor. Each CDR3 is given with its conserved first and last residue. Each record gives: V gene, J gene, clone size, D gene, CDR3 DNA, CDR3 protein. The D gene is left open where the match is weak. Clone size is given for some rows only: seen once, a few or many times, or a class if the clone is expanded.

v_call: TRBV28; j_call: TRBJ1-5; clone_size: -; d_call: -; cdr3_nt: TGTGCCAGCAGTACCGGGAACAATCAGCCCCAGCATTTT; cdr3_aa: CASSTGNNQPQHF
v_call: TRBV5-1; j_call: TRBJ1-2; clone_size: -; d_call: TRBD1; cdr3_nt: TGCGCCAGCAGCACTCCGGGACAGGGGAACTATGGCTACACCTTC; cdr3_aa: CASSTPGQGNYGYTF
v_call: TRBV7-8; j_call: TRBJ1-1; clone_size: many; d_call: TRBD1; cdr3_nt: TGTGCCAGCGTGCCAGGGGGCTGGGACACTGAAGCTTTCTTT; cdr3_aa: CASVPGGWDTEAFF
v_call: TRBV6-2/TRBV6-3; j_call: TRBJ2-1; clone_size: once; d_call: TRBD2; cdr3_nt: TGTGCCAGCAGTTCCTACATACTAGCGGGGAGTGAGCAGTTCTTC; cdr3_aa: CASSSYILAGSEQFF
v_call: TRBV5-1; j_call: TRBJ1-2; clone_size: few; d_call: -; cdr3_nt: TGCGCCAGCAGCTTGAACAGGGCCCCCACTTATGGCTACACCTTC; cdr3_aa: CASSLNRAPTYGYTF
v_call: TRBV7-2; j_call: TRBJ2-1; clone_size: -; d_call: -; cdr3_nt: TGTGCCAGCACCAGGACGGCGAGCTCCTACAATGAGCAGTTCTTC; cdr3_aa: CASTRTASSYNEQFF
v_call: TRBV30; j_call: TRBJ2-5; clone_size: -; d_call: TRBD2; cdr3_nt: TGTGCCTGGACTAAACGCGGGGGGGCGAGGGAGACCCAGTACTTC; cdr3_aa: CAWTKRGGARETQYF
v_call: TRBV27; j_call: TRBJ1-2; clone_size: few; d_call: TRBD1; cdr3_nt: TGTGCCAGCAGTACCGCAGGGGGCATAGGCTACACCTTC; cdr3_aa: CASSTAGGIGYTF
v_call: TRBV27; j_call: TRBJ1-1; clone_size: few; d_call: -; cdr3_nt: TGTGCCAGCAGCAAGGTCGCACAGAACACTGAAGCTTTCTTT; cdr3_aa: CASSKVAQNTEAFF
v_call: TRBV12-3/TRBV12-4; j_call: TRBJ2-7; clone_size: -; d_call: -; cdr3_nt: TGTGCCAGCAGTCCCGGGGTTCTCTACGAGCAGTACTTC; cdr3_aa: CASSPGVLYEQYF
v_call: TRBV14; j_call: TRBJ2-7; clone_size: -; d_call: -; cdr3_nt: TGTGCCAGCAGCCGGTCGGGGACATCCTACGAGCAGTACTTC; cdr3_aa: CASSRSGTSYEQYF
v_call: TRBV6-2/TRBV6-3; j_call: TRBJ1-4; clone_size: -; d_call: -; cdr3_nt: TGTGCCAGCAGTTACGGAGTCAGGGGACACCTTGCAACTAATGAAAAACTGTTTTTT; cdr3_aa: CASSYGVRGHLATNEKLFF
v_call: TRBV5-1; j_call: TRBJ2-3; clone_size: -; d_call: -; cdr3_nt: TGCGCCAGCAGCAATAGCGAAAGCACAGATACGCAGTATTTT; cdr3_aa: CASSNSESTDTQYF
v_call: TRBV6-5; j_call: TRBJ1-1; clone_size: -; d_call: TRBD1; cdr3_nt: TGTGCCAGCAGTTACCCCCCCGACAGGGGGCTGACTGAAGCTTTCTTT; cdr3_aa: CASSYPPDRGLTEAFF
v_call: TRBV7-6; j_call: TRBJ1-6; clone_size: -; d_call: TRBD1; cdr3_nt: TGTGCCAGCAGCCCGTACGACAGGGGGCTTAATTCACCCCTCCACTTT; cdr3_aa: CASSPYDRGLNSPLHF
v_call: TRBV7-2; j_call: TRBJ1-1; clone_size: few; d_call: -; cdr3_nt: TGTGCCAGCAGCCATCCCCAGGGGACACTGAACACTGAAGCTTTCTTT; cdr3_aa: CASSHPQGTLNTEAFF
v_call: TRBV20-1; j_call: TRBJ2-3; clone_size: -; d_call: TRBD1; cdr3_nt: TGCAGTGCTAGTAAGGGGGACAGGGGCGCAGATACGCAGTATTTT; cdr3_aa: CSASKGDRGADTQYF
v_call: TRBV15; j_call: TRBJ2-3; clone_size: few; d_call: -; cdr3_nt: TGTGCCACCAGCAGAGGCGGATCAGATACGCAGTATTTT; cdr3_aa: CATSRGGSDTQYF
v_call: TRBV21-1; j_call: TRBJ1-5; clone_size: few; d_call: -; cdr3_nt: TGTGCCAGCAACTCAGGGACGCAGGGGCCCCAGCATTTT; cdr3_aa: CASNSGTQGPQHF
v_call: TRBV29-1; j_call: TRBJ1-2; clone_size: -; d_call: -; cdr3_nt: TGCAGCGTTGAACACACTAACTATGGCTACACCTTC; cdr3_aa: CSVEHTNYGYTF
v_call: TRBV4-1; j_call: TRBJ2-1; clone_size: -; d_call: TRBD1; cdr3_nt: TGCGCCAGCAGCCACATGACAGGGCTAAGCTCCTACAATGAGCAGTTCTTC; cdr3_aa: CASSHMTGLSSYNEQFF
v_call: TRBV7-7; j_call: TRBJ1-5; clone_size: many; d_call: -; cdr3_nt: TGTGCTAGCAGCTTAGAGGGTAGCAATCAGCCCCAGCATTTT; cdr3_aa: CASSLEGSNQPQHF
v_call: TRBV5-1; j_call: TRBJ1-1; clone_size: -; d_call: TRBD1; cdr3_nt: TGCGCCAGCAGCACGGGACAGATGAACACTGAAGCTTTCTTT; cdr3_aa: CASSTGQMNTEAFF
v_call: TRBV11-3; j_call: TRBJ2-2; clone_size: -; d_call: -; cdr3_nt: TGTGCCAGCAGCCCCGGGACAATTACCGGGGAGCTGTTTTTT; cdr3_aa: CASSPGTITGELFF
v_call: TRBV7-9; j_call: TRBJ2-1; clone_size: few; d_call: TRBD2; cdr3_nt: TGTGCCAGCAGCGTCTGGGGGGGACTAGCGGGATATGAGCAGTTCTTC; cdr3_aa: CASSVWGGLAGYEQFF
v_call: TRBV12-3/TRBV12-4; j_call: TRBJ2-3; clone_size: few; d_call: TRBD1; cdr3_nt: TGTGCCAGCAGTCCACTAGACAGGGGCTTCACAGATACGCAGTATTTT; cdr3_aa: CASSPLDRGFTDTQYF
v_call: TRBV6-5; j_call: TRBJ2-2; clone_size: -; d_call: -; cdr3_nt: TGTGCCAGCAGTCCGAGCCGAGGTGGAGCTGGGGAGCTGTTTTTT; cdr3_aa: CASSPSRGGAGELFF
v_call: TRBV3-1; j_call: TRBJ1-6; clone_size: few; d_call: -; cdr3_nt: TGTGCCAGCAGCCGTACAGAATCCTATTCACCCCTCCACTTT; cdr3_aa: CASSRTESYSPLHF
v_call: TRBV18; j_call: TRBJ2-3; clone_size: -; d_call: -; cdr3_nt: TGTGCCAGCTCACTGGGGACCCTCGGGGATACGCAGTATTTT; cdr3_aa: CASSLGTLGDTQYF
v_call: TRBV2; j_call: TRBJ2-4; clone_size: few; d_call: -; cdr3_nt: TGTGCCAGCACTAATCTGCCGTCGGCAGGAGGGAAAAACATTCAGTACTTC; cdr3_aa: CASTNLPSAGGKNIQYF
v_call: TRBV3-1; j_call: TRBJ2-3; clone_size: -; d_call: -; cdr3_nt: TGTGCCAGCAGCCGACGGGTAGCTGGCACAGATACGCAGTATTTT; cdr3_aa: CASSRRVAGTDTQYF
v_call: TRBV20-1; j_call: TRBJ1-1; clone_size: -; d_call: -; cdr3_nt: TGCAGTGCTAGAGGGGACAAGAACACTGAAGCTTTCTTT; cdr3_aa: CSARGDKNTEAFF
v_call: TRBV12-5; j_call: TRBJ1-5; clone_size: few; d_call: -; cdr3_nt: TGTGCTAGTGGTTTGGTTCAAGGGGGGCCTCAGCCCCAGCATTTT; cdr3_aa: CASGLVQGGPQPQHF
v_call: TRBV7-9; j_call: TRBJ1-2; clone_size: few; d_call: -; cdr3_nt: TGTGCCAGCAGCTTAGGGGCTGCGGCGTGGGACTATGGCTACACCTTC; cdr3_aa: CASSLGAAAWDYGYTF
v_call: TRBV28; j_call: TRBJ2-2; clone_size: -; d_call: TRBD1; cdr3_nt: TGTGCCAGCAGTCCGGGACAGCTGAACACCGGGGAGCTGTTTTTT; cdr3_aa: CASSPGQLNTGELFF
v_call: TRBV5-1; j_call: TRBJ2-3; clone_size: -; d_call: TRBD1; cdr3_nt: TGCGCCAGCAGCCAGACCCCCCTCAATACAGGGGGATACACAGATACGCAGTATTTT; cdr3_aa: CASSQTPLNTGGYTDTQYF
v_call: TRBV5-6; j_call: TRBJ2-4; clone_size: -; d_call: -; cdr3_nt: TGTGCCAGCAGCTTGGGGTCAGGGCGGTGGGGAAACATTCAGTACTTC; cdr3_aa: CASSLGSGRWGNIQYF
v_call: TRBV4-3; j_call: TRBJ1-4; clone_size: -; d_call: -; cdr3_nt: TGCGCCACGGAACCTTCAGGGGATGTGGAAAATGCAACTAATGAAAAACTGTTTTTT; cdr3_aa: CATEPSGDVENATNEKLFF
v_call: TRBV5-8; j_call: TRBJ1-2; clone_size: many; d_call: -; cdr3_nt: TGTGCCAGCAGCTCCCGCCCTGGGAGCATGGTAACCTTC; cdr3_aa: CASSSRPGSMVTF
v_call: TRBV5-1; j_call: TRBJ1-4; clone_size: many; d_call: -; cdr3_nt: TGCGCCAGCAGCTTGGTCAGGGGCGCAGAAAAACTGTTTTTT; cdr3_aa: CASSLVRGAEKLFF
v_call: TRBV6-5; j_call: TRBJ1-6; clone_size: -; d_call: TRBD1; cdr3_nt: TGTGCCAGCGGGCCGGAGGGGGCCCCTCATAATTCACCCCTCCACTTT; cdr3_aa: CASGPEGAPHNSPLHF
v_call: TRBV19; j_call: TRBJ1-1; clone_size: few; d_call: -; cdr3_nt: TGTGCCAGTAGTCAACGGGACGCTGAAGCTTTCTTT; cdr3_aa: CASSQRDAEAFF
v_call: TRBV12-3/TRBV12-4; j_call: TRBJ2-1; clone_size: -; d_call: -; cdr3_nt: TGTGCCAGCACCCAGTCATCCTACAATGAGCAGTTCTTC; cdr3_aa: CASTQSSYNEQFF
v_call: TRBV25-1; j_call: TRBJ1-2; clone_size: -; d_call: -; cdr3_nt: TGTGCCAGCAGGGCTCTCGGGGGATCCTATGGCTACACCTTC; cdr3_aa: CASRALGGSYGYTF
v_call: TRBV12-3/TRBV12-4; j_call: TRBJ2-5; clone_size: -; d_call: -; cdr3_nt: TGTGCCAGCAGTTTACCGCGTTTCCAAGAGACCCAGTACTTC; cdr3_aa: CASSLPRFQETQYF
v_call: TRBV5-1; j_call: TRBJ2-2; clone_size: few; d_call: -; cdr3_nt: TGCGCCAGCAGCTCTGGGACCGGCGGGGAGCTGTTTTTT; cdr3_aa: CASSSGTGGELFF
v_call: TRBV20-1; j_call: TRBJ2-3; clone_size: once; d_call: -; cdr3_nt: TGCAGTGCCCGGTTCGAGGTAGCGGTTGGTAGTACGCAGTATTTT; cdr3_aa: CSARFEVAVGSTQYF
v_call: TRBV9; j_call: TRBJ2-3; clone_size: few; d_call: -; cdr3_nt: TGTGCCAGCAGCGATTTCCAGGATACGCAGTATTTT; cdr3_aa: CASSDFQDTQYF
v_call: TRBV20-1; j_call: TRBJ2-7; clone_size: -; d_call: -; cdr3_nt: TGCAGTGCCCTGGGCCTCAAGACCTACGAGCAGTACTTC; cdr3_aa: CSALGLKTYEQYF
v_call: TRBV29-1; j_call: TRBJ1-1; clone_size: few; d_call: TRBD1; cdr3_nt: TGCAGCGTGGAGAGATCAGGGGGCACTGAAGCTTTCTTT; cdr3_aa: CSVERSGGTEAFF
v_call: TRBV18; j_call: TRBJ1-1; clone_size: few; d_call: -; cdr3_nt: TGTGCCAGCTCACCCGACAGGAGTGAAGCTTTCTTT; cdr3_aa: CASSPDRSEAFF
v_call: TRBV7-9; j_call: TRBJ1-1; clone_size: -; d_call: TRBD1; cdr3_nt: TGTGCCAGCAGCCCCAGGGGGCCGAACACTGAAGCTTTCTTT; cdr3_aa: CASSPRGPNTEAFF
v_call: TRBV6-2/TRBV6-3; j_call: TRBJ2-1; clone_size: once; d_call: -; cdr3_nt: TGTGCCAGCAGTTACCGGGACCCAGCCTACAATGAGCAGTTCTTC; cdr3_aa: CASSYRDPAYNEQFF
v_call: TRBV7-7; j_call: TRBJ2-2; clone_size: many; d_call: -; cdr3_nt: TGTGCCAGCAGCCCCGCAGCAAACACCGGGGAGCTGTTTTTT; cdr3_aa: CASSPAANTGELFF
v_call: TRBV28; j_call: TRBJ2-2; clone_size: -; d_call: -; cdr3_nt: TGTGCCAGCAACCCCCGGGGGTCAGCGAACACCGGGGAGCTGTTTTTT; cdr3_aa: CASNPRGSANTGELFF
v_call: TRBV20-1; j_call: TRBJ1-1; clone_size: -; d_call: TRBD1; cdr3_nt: TGCAGTGCTAGTCTGAGGGGGCCGACGAACACTGAAGCTTTCTTT; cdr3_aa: CSASLRGPTNTEAFF
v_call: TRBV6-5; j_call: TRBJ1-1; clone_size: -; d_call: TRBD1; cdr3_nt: TGTGCCAGCAGTTACCTCCGGACAGGGGAGACTGAAGCTTTCTTT; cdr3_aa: CASSYLRTGETEAFF
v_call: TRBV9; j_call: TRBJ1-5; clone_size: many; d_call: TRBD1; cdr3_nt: TGTGCCAGCAGCGTAGGAGGACAGGGGAATCAGCCCCAGCATTTT; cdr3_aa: CASSVGGQGNQPQHF
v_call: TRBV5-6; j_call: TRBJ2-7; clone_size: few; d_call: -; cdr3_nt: TGTGCCAGCAGCTTGTTTCGACAGGATCCCTACGAGCAGTACTTC; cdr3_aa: CASSLFRQDPYEQYF
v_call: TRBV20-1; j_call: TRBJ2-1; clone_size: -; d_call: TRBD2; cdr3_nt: TGCAGTGCTAGAGGTAGAGCTAGCGGGAGCGATGAGCAGTTCTTC; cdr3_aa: CSARGRASGSDEQFF